A single sample is the source of the 32 T cell receptor beta chains below, sequenced in a study of cytomegalovirus exposure and HLA in healthy donors. The PCR contained 60 Vbeta and 13 Jbeta primers. Sequencing was performed with immunoSEQ multiplex PCR; in TCRdb, only in-frame clones are kept and a portion is missing. Of around 130,000 clones in the sample, about 61% were seen once. Sequences were obtained from PBMCs. The origin of the receptors is a male donor in good health and CMV-seronegative.

The gene calls are TRBV29-1 and TRBJ2-1; the match to TRBD1 covers 8 bases. J was trimmed by 6 bases and V by 6 bases; bases with no gene match: 7. The CDR3 sequence is 13 residues long. Germline assignment: CDR1 SQVTM and CDR2 ANQGSEA. CDR3 sequence reads: CSVPLTGVNEQFF. The CDR3 nucleotides are TGCAGCGTCCCTCTGACAGGGGTCAATGAGCAGTTCTTC.

This clone was picked up one time. This chain uses TRBV7-3 with TRBJ1-1; D might be TRBD1 (5 bases). Germline-derived CDR1 and CDR2 are SGHTA and FQGTGA. Trimming took 8 bases from V and 4 from J, leaving 14 bases between them. The CDR3 contains 13 residues. CDR3 protein: CASSLGQSTEAFF. The CDR3 region has the DNA TGTGCCAGCTCCTTGGGGCAATCCACTGAAGCTTTCTTT.

The rearrangement joins TRBV4-1 to TRBJ1-2; possibly TRBD1 for D (6 bases). Germline V gives CDR1 MGHRA, CDR2 YSYEKL. The CDR3 is 16 residues long. V dropped 1 base and J dropped 2 bases, with 14 bases sitting between them. The DNA of the CDR3 is TGCGCCAGCAGCCAAGTACCAGGGGCCTCAAACTATGGCTACACCTTC. It is translated as CASSQVPGASNYGYTF.

This chain's CDR3 is CASSQEGLSGGLYTQYF. DNA of the CDR3: TGCGCCAGCAGCCAAGAAGGGTTGAGCGGGGGTTTATATACGCAGTATTTT. The chain joins TRBV4-1 to TRBJ2-3; TRBD2 agrees at 8 bases. The CDR3 covers 17 residues. Germline V lookup: CDR1 MGHRA, CDR2 YSYEKL. V shed 0 bases and J 7 bases; nucleotides not matched to a gene: 12.

Only a few counts were recorded for this clone. V gene TRBV7-8 combines with J gene TRBJ1-4; perhaps TRBD1 as D (6 bases). This CDR3 is 17 amino acids long. Germline lookup yields CDR1 SGHVS and CDR2 FQNEAQ. V was pared by 1 base and J by 0 bases, with 12 bases between. The CDR3 nucleotides are TGTGCCAGCAGCTTAGTTGGTGGGGGCGCAACTAATGAAAAACTGTTTTTT. Its translation: CASSLVGGGATNEKLFF.

The chain employs TRBV29-1 and TRBJ2-7; 7 bases map to TRBD1. This CDR3 is built from 13 residues. Germline V CDR1 and CDR2: SQVTM, ANQGSEA. After removal of 3 bases from V and 3 bases from J, the junction contained 5 bases not matched to a gene. The CDR3 DNA sequence: TGCAGCGTTGATACAGGGGTGCGCTACGAGCAGTACTTC. Its translation is CSVDTGVRYEQYF.

This chain connects TRBV6-5 to TRBJ2-1; 9 bases line up with TRBD1. This CDR3 comprises 15 residues. The junction had 8 bases not matched to a gene; V was cut back by 2 bases and J by 9 bases. The germline V gene encodes CDR1 MNHEY and CDR2 SVGAGI. CDR3 residues: CASSYLGQGFGEQFF. As DNA, the CDR3 is TGTGCCAGCAGTTACCTGGGACAGGGTTTTGGTGAGCAGTTCTTC.

This clone was counted between two and nine times. The CDR3 DNA follows: TGCGCCAGCAGCTTGGACCCCCGGGACAGGTTGGGCGGGGAGCTGTTTTTT. This translates into CASSLDPRDRLGGELFF. The J gene is TRBJ2-2, the V gene TRBV5-1, with 8 bases identical to TRBD1. The CDR3 is 17 residues long. The germline CDR1 and CDR2 sequences are SGHRS and YFSETQ. The trim removed 0 bases at V and 7 bases at J, leaving 11 bases unmatched.

With regard to this clone: Compared with germline, one end of the junction differs, possibly owing to a read error. CDR3 in DNA: TGTGCCTGGAGTGTACAGGGAGAGGGTGGCTACATCTTC. Amino acids: CAWSVQGEGGYIF. The chain carries TRBV30 and TRBJ1-2; a weak D match, TRBD1 (6 bases). The CDR3 totals 13 residues. Per the germline V gene, CDR1 is GTSNPN and CDR2 is SVGIG (reference sequence).

CDR3 loop: CASSLTSGGGETQYF. CDR3 DNA sequence: TGCGCCAGCAGCCTAACTAGCGGGGGTGGGGAGACCCAGTACTTC. This sequence joins TRBV5-1 and TRBJ2-5, with 11 bases identical to TRBD2. Germline CDR1 is SGHRS and CDR2 is YFSETQ. J lost 5 bases, V lost 4 bases, and 7 bases had no gene match. CDR3 length: 15 residues. Full variable domain (missing parts from reference TRBV5-1 and TRBJ2-5): KAGVTQTPRYLIKTRGQQVTLSCSPISGHRSVSWYQQTPGQGLQFLFEYFSETQRNKGNFPGRFSGRQFSNSRSEMNVSTLELGDSALYLCASSLTSGGGETQYFGPGTRLLVL.

This rearrangement joins TRBV5-1 to TRBJ2-7, with TRBD2 as a possible D gene (6 bases). Between the trimmed V and J ends, which lost 4 bases and 3 bases, there was a span of 8 bases. The CDR3 consists of 12 residues. Germline V gives CDR1 SGHRS, CDR2 YFSETQ. The CDR3 nucleotides read TGCGCCAGCAGCCCCGGGGGCTACGAGCAGTACTTC. Amino acid sequence: CASSPGGYEQYF.

There are a few counts of this clone. This chain joins TRBV7-9 and TRBJ1-2; the D is unclear. Germline V gene sequence: CDR1 SEHNR, CDR2 FQNEAQ (reference sequence). Trimming pared 5 bases from V and 3 bases from J, leaving 13 bases between. This CDR3 has 14 amino acids. Here the CDR3 DNA reads TGTGCCAGCAGCCCGATCGGTCTGGACTATGGCTACACCTTC. This sequence encodes CASSPIGLDYGYTF.

This chain links TRBV2 with TRBJ2-5, with 8 bases matching TRBD1. CDR1 and CDR2 (germline): SNHLY, FYNNEI. The CDR3 covers 15 residues. V lost 1 base, J lost 4 bases, and 5 bases stayed unmatched. CDR3 coding DNA: TGTGCCAGCAGTGAAGACAGGGGGTCTGGAGAGACCCAGTACTTC. Translated: CASSEDRGSGETQYF.

CDR3 sequence reads: CASGTFQGSNYGYTF. The DNA of the CDR3 is TGTGCCAGCGGTACATTCCAGGGGTCTAACTATGGCTACACCTTC. The chain recombines TRBV2 with TRBJ1-2, with D possibly TRBD1 on 6 matching bases. Trimming removed 8 bases at V and 0 bases at J, with 16 bases between. The CDR3 loop spans 15 amino acids. Germline loops: CDR1 SNHLY, CDR2 FYNNEI.

The chain carries TRBV4-1 and TRBJ2-1; D might be TRBD2 (5 bases). Germline lookup yields CDR1 MGHRA and CDR2 YSYEKL. Trimming pared 0 bases from V and 0 bases from J, leaving 9 bases between. This CDR3 region has 16 residues. CDR3 DNA sequence: TGCGCCAGCAGCCAAGATGAGCGGAGCTCCTACAATGAGCAGTTCTTC. It codes for CASSQDERSSYNEQFF.

The rearrangement joins TRBV5-1 to TRBJ2-1; 14 positions match TRBD2. The CDR3 has 17 amino acids. With V trimmed by 2 bases and J by 3 bases, 4 bases remained unmatched. CDR1 is SGHRS and CDR2 is YFSETQ in the germline V gene. This CDR3 is CASSFRLAGGIYNEQFF. The CDR3 bases are TGCGCCAGCAGCTTCCGACTAGCGGGGGGGATCTACAATGAGCAGTTCTTC.

This chain uses TRBV11-2 with TRBJ2-1, with 7 bases identical to TRBD2. J was trimmed by 3 bases and V by 3 bases; bases with no gene match: 5. This CDR3 comprises 15 residues. Germline-derived CDR1 and CDR2 are SGHAT and FQNNGV. In DNA, the CDR3 is TGTGCCAGCAGCTTCCAAACGGGGGGCTACAATGAGCAGTTCTTC. This sequence encodes CASSFQTGGYNEQFF. Supplemented by reference TRBV11-2 and TRBJ2-1, the full variable domain reads EAGVAQSPRYKIIEKRQSVAFWCNPISGHATLYWYQQILGQGPKLLIQFQNNGVVDDSQLPKDRFSAERLKGVDSTLKIQPAKLEDSAVYLCASSFQTGGYNEQFFGPGTRLTVL.

This rearrangement joins TRBV9 to TRBJ2-7; D perhaps matches TRBD1 (5 bases). Trimming removed 7 bases from V and 1 base from J, with 24 bases in between. Germline CDR1 is SGDLS and CDR2 is YYNGEE. CDR3 length equals 17 residues. The CDR3 nucleotides are TGTGCCAGCCCCACGAAAAAAGGGCAGGGTCTTTCCTACGAGCAGTACTTC. Translating it yields CASPTKKGQGLSYEQYF.

The chain has TRBV9 and TRBJ1-1, with D hard to call. In germline, CDR1 is SGDLS, CDR2 YYNGEE. CDR3 length: 14 residues. V was cut by 3 bases and J by 1 base, with 10 bases left in between. The CDR3 loop is CASSGTVWNTEAFF. The CDR3 nucleotides read TGTGCCAGCAGCGGAACGGTTTGGAACACTGAAGCTTTCTTT.

The chain couples TRBV12-5 to TRBJ1-2; tentatively, D is TRBD1 (6 bases). Germline-derived CDR1 and CDR2 are LGHNT and FRNRAP. The CDR3 is made up of 14 amino acids. V lost 1 base to trimming and J lost 6 bases, with 12 bases between them. This chain's CDR3 is CASGLASRGHGYTF. The CDR3 DNA is TGTGCTAGTGGTTTGGCCTCCAGGGGCCATGGCTACACCTTC.

This chain joins TRBV6-5 and TRBJ1-6; D gene unclear. V was pared by 7 bases and J by 7 bases, with 8 bases between. This CDR3 has 12 residues. In germline, CDR1 is MNHEY, CDR2 SVGAGI. The CDR3 sequence is CASTASNSPLHF. DNA for the CDR3: TGTGCCAGCACCGCGAGCAATTCACCCCTCCACTTT.

V and J are TRBV7-9 and TRBJ2-7, with 9 bases aligning to TRBD2. CDR1 is SEHNR and CDR2 is FQNEAQ in the germline V gene (reference sequence). J was trimmed by 2 bases and V by 5 bases; bases with no gene match: 10. The CDR3 totals 16 residues. This CDR3 is CASSRAQTSGAYEQYF. CDR3 DNA sequence: TGTGCCAGCAGCCGAGCCCAGACTAGCGGAGCCTACGAGCAGTACTTC.

The chain links TRBV7-2 to TRBJ1-6; 9 bases are shared with TRBD1. The CDR3 has 16 amino acids. In germline, CDR1 is SGHTA, CDR2 FQGNSA. Trimming cost V 5 bases and J 7 bases; bases outside gene matches: 9. CDR3 nucleotide sequence: TGTGCCAGCAGCCCCAGGCCCGGGACAGGGAATTCACCCCTCCACTTT. It yields the protein CASSPRPGTGNSPLHF.

The chain uses TRBV30 and TRBJ1-5, with D maybe TRBD1 (5 bases). Germline assignment: CDR1 GTSNPN and CDR2 SVGIG (reference sequence). Trimming cost V 3 bases and J 7 bases, with 25 bases left between them. The CDR3 is 17 amino acids. The chain's CDR3 is CAWSETPGTSRGQPQHF. In DNA form, the CDR3 reads TGTGCCTGGAGCGAAACCCCTGGGACCTCTCGGGGGCAGCCCCAGCATTTT.

This clone has just a few counts. This chain uses TRBV5-1 with TRBJ2-3, with 8 bases aligning to TRBD1. The germline V gene encodes CDR1 SGHRS and CDR2 YFSETQ. There are 16 residues in the CDR3. V trimming: 5 bases; J trimming: 2 bases; junction bases outside the gene matches: 10. CDR3 amino acids: CASSDNGQGYTDTQYF. The DNA for the CDR3 is TGCGCCAGCAGTGATAACGGACAGGGATACACAGATACGCAGTATTTT.

This clone has just a few counts. The chain couples TRBV5-1 to TRBJ2-7; no clear D gene. The CDR3 covers 15 residues. The V end lost 4 bases, the J end lost 0 bases, and 14 bases lay between the germline ends. Germline V gives CDR1 SGHRS, CDR2 YFSETQ. For the CDR3, the DNA is TGCGCCAGCAGCCTGGACGGGTTGAGCTCCTACGAGCAGTACTTC. Translated: CASSLDGLSSYEQYF.

This chain links TRBV6-5 with TRBJ2-5; no firm D call. The DNA end lines up better with TRBJ2-7; the J call may be wrong. The CDR3 covers 11 residues. Germline-derived CDR1 and CDR2 are MNHEY and SVGAGI. In DNA form, the CDR3 reads TGTGCCAGCAGTTCCCCTTACGAGCAGTACTTC. Translated: CASSSPYEQYF.

This chain links TRBV19 with TRBJ2-3; TRBD2 agrees at 9 bases. CDR3 size: 17 residues. With 10 bases clipped from V and 2 bases from J, the junction kept 16 bases outside the gene matches. Germline assignment: CDR1 LNHDA and CDR2 SQIVND (reference sequence). The CDR3, as DNA: TGTGCCACCGGCGGGGGGGGAATTAGAATGTCCACAGATACGCAGTATTTT. Protein sequence: CATGGGGIRMSTDTQYF.

This chain connects TRBV19 to TRBJ2-7; TRBD2 agrees at 7 bases. The germline CDR1 and CDR2 sequences are LNHDA and SQIVND (reference sequence). The J segment lost 3 bases and the V segment lost 7 bases, leaving 9 bases of the junction unmatched. This CDR3 is 14 amino acids long. This CDR3 reads CASTPGGVHYEQYF. The CDR3 DNA reads as TGTGCCAGTACCCCGGGGGGAGTGCACTACGAGCAGTACTTC.

V gene TRBV18 combines with J gene TRBJ1-1, with 7 bases matching TRBD1. This CDR3 comprises 16 residues. The ends lost 2 bases at V and 3 bases at J; junction bases unmatched: 9. CDR1 and CDR2 from the germline V gene are KGHSH and LQKENI. For the CDR3, the DNA is TGTGCCAGCTCACCAGACTACAGGGGTTTGGACACTGAAGCTTTCTTT. This gives the protein CASSPDYRGLDTEAFF.

This chain joins TRBV30 and TRBJ1-2; D possibly corresponds to TRBD1 (6 bases). The CDR3 consists of 13 residues. Trimming pared 4 bases from V and 7 bases from J, leaving 16 bases between. CDR1 GTSNPN and CDR2 SVGIG come from the germline V gene (reference sequence). The CDR3 DNA sequence: TGTGCCTGGACTCCCGGGACAACAGGTGGCTACACCTTC. It encodes CAWTPGTTGGYTF.

The J gene is TRBJ2-2, the V gene TRBV5-4; 9 positions agree with TRBD1. CDR3 length: 15 residues. Germline CDR1 SGHNT, CDR2 YYREEE (reference sequence). V trimming: 3 bases; J trimming: 6 bases; junction bases outside the gene matches: 6. CDR3 coding DNA: TGTGCCAGCAGCTGGGGACAGGGATCGGCCGGGGAGCTGTTTTTT. It translates to CASSWGQGSAGELFF.